The rows below give T cell receptor beta chains drawn from one sample of a study of T cell repertoires in cytomegalovirus infection. Antigen specificity for these receptors is unknown. TCRdb analysed the reads with MiXCR anew, one entry per CDR3 protein. Here the sample spans 550,000 to 850,000 distinct CDR3 sequences, around 30% being singletons. Sequencing was performed on cultured PBMCs, taken from culture after CMV antigen stimulation. All receptors come from a human donor in good health (CMV status not recorded). Some clones in this sample may be carry-over from other donors' samples. CDR3s include the opening cysteine and the closing phenylalanine or tryptophan. Fields, in order: clone size, J gene, V gene, D gene, CDR3 DNA, CDR3 protein. The D gene is left open where the match is weak. Only part of the rows carry a size: once, few, many, or a class if the clone is expanded.

abundance: .; j_gene: TRBJ2-1; v_gene: TRBV7-6; d_gene: TRBD1; CDR3nt: TGTGCCAGCAGCTTATCCCAAAGACAGGGGGATGAGCAGTTCTTC; CDR3aa: CASSLSQRQGDEQFF
abundance: .; j_gene: TRBJ2-2; v_gene: TRBV12-3/TRBV12-4; d_gene: .; CDR3nt: TGTGCCAGCAGACACCGGGACAAGAACACCGGGGAGCTGTTTTTT; CDR3aa: CASRHRDKNTGELFF
abundance: many; j_gene: TRBJ2-7; v_gene: TRBV7-2; d_gene: TRBD2; CDR3nt: TGTGCCAGCAGCTTAGTTCGGGGGGGGGAGTACGAGCAGTACTTC; CDR3aa: CASSLVRGGEYEQYF
abundance: .; j_gene: TRBJ1-5; v_gene: TRBV15; d_gene: .; CDR3nt: TGTGCCACCAGCAGAGATCTAGGAGGGGGTCAGCCCCAGCATTTT; CDR3aa: CATSRDLGGGQPQHF
abundance: few; j_gene: TRBJ2-6; v_gene: TRBV30; d_gene: .; CDR3nt: TGTGCCTGGAGTGCCTCCTATAGTGGCTCTGGGGCCAACGTCCTGACTTTC; CDR3aa: CAWSASYSGSGANVLTF
abundance: few; j_gene: TRBJ2-1; v_gene: TRBV6-1; d_gene: TRBD2; CDR3nt: TGTGCCAGCTCGCCGGAGGCGGGAGGGCCCTCGAAGTTCTTC; CDR3aa: CASSPEAGGPSKFF
abundance: .; j_gene: TRBJ2-7; v_gene: TRBV15; d_gene: .; CDR3nt: TGTGCCACCAGCAGAGGACCGGTAGGCGTCGCCTCCTACGAGCAGTACTTC; CDR3aa: CATSRGPVGVASYEQYF
abundance: few; j_gene: TRBJ2-1; v_gene: TRBV7-2; d_gene: .; CDR3nt: TGTGCCAGCAGTTTTACTCGGGTCGGTGAGCAGTTCTTC; CDR3aa: CASSFTRVGEQFF
abundance: few; j_gene: TRBJ2-1; v_gene: TRBV12-3/TRBV12-4; d_gene: .; CDR3nt: TGTGCCAGCATCAAAGGGGCGGGGCCAAACAATGAGCAGTTCTTC; CDR3aa: CASIKGAGPNNEQFF
abundance: .; j_gene: TRBJ1-4; v_gene: TRBV6-1; d_gene: .; CDR3nt: TGTGCCAGCAGTCGGAGAGGGCGCTATGAAAAACTGTTTTTT; CDR3aa: CASSRRGRYEKLFF
abundance: few; j_gene: TRBJ2-7; v_gene: TRBV7-2; d_gene: .; CDR3nt: TGTGCCAGCAGCTTAGGGGGGGCGCCCACCTTGTTC; CDR3aa: CASSLGGAPTLF
abundance: .; j_gene: TRBJ1-2; v_gene: TRBV7-9; d_gene: TRBD1; CDR3nt: TGTGCCAGCAGCCACAGGGGGGGGCCCTATGGCTACACCTTC; CDR3aa: CASSHRGGPYGYTF
abundance: once; j_gene: TRBJ2-7; v_gene: TRBV14; d_gene: .; CDR3nt: TGTGCCAGCAGCCCGCGTATGGGTTATGAGGCCTACGAGCAGTACTTC; CDR3aa: CASSPRMGYEAYEQYF
abundance: few; j_gene: TRBJ1-1; v_gene: TRBV4-1; d_gene: .; CDR3nt: TGCGCCAGCAGCCACAACCCCACAGGGAACACTGAAGCTTTCTTT; CDR3aa: CASSHNPTGNTEAFF
abundance: few; j_gene: TRBJ2-3; v_gene: TRBV7-9; d_gene: TRBD2; CDR3nt: TGTGCCAGCAGCTCAGCTCGCGGGGGGGACACAGATACGCAGTATTTT; CDR3aa: CASSSARGGDTDTQYF
abundance: many; j_gene: TRBJ2-7; v_gene: TRBV7-2; d_gene: .; CDR3nt: TGTGCCAGCAGCTTAGCCCGCCACTACGAGCAGTACTTC; CDR3aa: CASSLARHYEQYF
abundance: many; j_gene: TRBJ2-7; v_gene: TRBV7-2; d_gene: TRBD1; CDR3nt: TGTGCCAGCAGCTTGACAGGGGCCCGCTCCTACGAGCAGTACTTC; CDR3aa: CASSLTGARSYEQYF
abundance: few; j_gene: TRBJ2-3; v_gene: TRBV7-2; d_gene: TRBD2; CDR3nt: TGTGCCAGCAGCCACCGGACTAGCGGTGGGGATACGCAGTATTTT; CDR3aa: CASSHRTSGGDTQYF
abundance: once; j_gene: TRBJ1-6; v_gene: TRBV5-1; d_gene: .; CDR3nt: TGCGCCAGCTCCCGGTTGCCCCCTGGGAGCTCCTATAATTCACCCCTCCACTTT; CDR3aa: CASSRLPPGSSYNSPLHF
abundance: .; j_gene: TRBJ2-5; v_gene: TRBV6-1; d_gene: TRBD2; CDR3nt: TGTGCCAGCTCTCAAAGGGGACTAGCAGGGGAGACCCAGTACTTC; CDR3aa: CASSQRGLAGETQYF
abundance: few; j_gene: TRBJ2-7; v_gene: TRBV7-2; d_gene: .; CDR3nt: TGTGCCAGCAGCTTAGCGTGGGACCAAATGGACGAGCAGTACTTC; CDR3aa: CASSLAWDQMDEQYF
abundance: .; j_gene: TRBJ2-3; v_gene: TRBV20-1; d_gene: TRBD2; CDR3nt: TGCAGTGCTAGAGATGGGACTAGCGGGATGGGCCTTGATACGCAGTATTTT; CDR3aa: CSARDGTSGMGLDTQYF
abundance: .; j_gene: TRBJ2-7; v_gene: TRBV6-2/TRBV6-3; d_gene: .; CDR3nt: TGTGCCAGCAGACGGGGACGCTCCTACGAGCAGTACTTC; CDR3aa: CASRRGRSYEQYF
abundance: .; j_gene: TRBJ2-2; v_gene: TRBV20-1; d_gene: .; CDR3nt: TGCAGTGCTCGGAGGGGAGATAGCACCGGGGAGCTGTTTTTT; CDR3aa: CSARRGDSTGELFF
abundance: .; j_gene: TRBJ2-4; v_gene: TRBV11-1; d_gene: TRBD1; CDR3nt: TGTGCCAGCACCCCGGGACAGGGAGGATTTGGCATTCAGTACTTC; CDR3aa: CASTPGQGGFGIQYF
abundance: few; j_gene: TRBJ2-1; v_gene: TRBV11-2; d_gene: .; CDR3nt: TGTGCCAGCAGCCGATCTACGGACTTGTACAATGAGCAGTTCTTC; CDR3aa: CASSRSTDLYNEQFF
abundance: .; j_gene: TRBJ1-2; v_gene: TRBV6-6; d_gene: TRBD1; CDR3nt: TGTGCCAGCAGTTACCAGGGGGCGCGGAATGGCTACACCTTC; CDR3aa: CASSYQGARNGYTF
abundance: many; j_gene: TRBJ2-2; v_gene: TRBV12-3/TRBV12-4; d_gene: TRBD2; CDR3nt: TGTGCCAGCAGCTTCGCGGGGGGTAACACCGGGGAGCTGTTTTTT; CDR3aa: CASSFAGGNTGELFF
abundance: .; j_gene: TRBJ1-1; v_gene: TRBV12-3/TRBV12-4; d_gene: .; CDR3nt: TGTGCCAGCAGTTTAGTAGGGACCGCTGAAGCTTTCTTT; CDR3aa: CASSLVGTAEAFF
abundance: many; j_gene: TRBJ1-5; v_gene: TRBV7-2; d_gene: TRBD1; CDR3nt: TGTGCCAGCAGCATGGGACAGGGAGGCAATCAGCCCCAGCATTTT; CDR3aa: CASSMGQGGNQPQHF
abundance: many; j_gene: TRBJ1-1; v_gene: TRBV7-2; d_gene: .; CDR3nt: TGTGCCAGCAGCTTAGTACCGGACACAATTGAAGCTTTCTTT; CDR3aa: CASSLVPDTIEAFF
abundance: many; j_gene: TRBJ2-5; v_gene: TRBV12-3/TRBV12-4; d_gene: .; CDR3nt: TGTGCCAGCACCGCGCGCGGGGAATACCAAGAGACCCAGTACTTC; CDR3aa: CASTARGEYQETQYF
abundance: few; j_gene: TRBJ1-1; v_gene: TRBV27; d_gene: .; CDR3nt: TGTGCCAGCGGCACGAGGGGGTCCACTGAAGCTTTCTTT; CDR3aa: CASGTRGSTEAFF
abundance: .; j_gene: TRBJ1-1; v_gene: TRBV6-2/TRBV6-3; d_gene: .; CDR3nt: TGTGCCAGCAGGAGGTTTAACACTGAAGCTTTCTTT; CDR3aa: CASRRFNTEAFF
abundance: .; j_gene: TRBJ1-5; v_gene: TRBV7-2; d_gene: .; CDR3nt: TGTGCCTCACGGCAGTCAGGCAATCAGCCCCAGCATTTT; CDR3aa: CASRQSGNQPQHF
abundance: few; j_gene: TRBJ2-7; v_gene: TRBV6-1; d_gene: TRBD1; CDR3nt: TGTGCCAGCAGGACAGGGGGGACCACACTGGCCTACGAGCAGTACTTC; CDR3aa: CASRTGGTTLAYEQYF
abundance: .; j_gene: TRBJ1-5; v_gene: TRBV7-2; d_gene: .; CDR3nt: TGTGCCAGCAGCTTAGCGTATGGGGGTAGCAATCAGCCCCAGCATTTT; CDR3aa: CASSLAYGGSNQPQHF
abundance: .; j_gene: TRBJ1-6; v_gene: TRBV2; d_gene: .; CDR3nt: TGTGCCAGCAGTCCCGCGGGCTCCTATAATTCACCCCTCCACTTT; CDR3aa: CASSPAGSYNSPLHF
abundance: few; j_gene: TRBJ2-1; v_gene: TRBV2; d_gene: TRBD1; CDR3nt: TGTGCCAGCAGTTCCGGGACAGGGTGGTACTACAATGAGCAGTTCTTC; CDR3aa: CASSSGTGWYYNEQFF
abundance: few; j_gene: TRBJ1-5; v_gene: TRBV7-8; d_gene: .; CDR3nt: TGTGCCAGCAGCTCAGACGCCTATAATCAGCCCCAGCATTTT; CDR3aa: CASSSDAYNQPQHF
abundance: .; j_gene: TRBJ2-2; v_gene: TRBV20-1; d_gene: .; CDR3nt: TGCAGTGCTAGAGAGACAAACACCGGGGAGCTGTTTTTT; CDR3aa: CSARETNTGELFF
abundance: few; j_gene: TRBJ2-1; v_gene: TRBV6-1; d_gene: TRBD2; CDR3nt: TGTGCCAGCAGTGGGATAACTAGCGGGAGTGGCAATGAGCAGTTCTTC; CDR3aa: CASSGITSGSGNEQFF
abundance: .; j_gene: TRBJ2-1; v_gene: TRBV4-1; d_gene: .; CDR3nt: TGCGCCAGCAGCCAAGAAACAGCGGACTACAATGAGCAGTTCTTC; CDR3aa: CASSQETADYNEQFF
abundance: .; j_gene: TRBJ2-1; v_gene: TRBV7-3; d_gene: .; CDR3nt: TGTGCCAGCACTCCCGGGACTCAACCTATTTATCATACTTCTATCGATGAGCAGTTCTTC; CDR3aa: CASTPGTQPIYHTSIDEQFF